The 23 T cell receptor beta chains in this list originate from one sample, sequenced in a study of Graves' ophthalmopathy and Graves' hyperthyroidism. Transcripts of RNA were the source for amplifying TCR beta CDR3 regions. The first-round RT-PCR employed HTBI primers together with the Qiagen OneStep RT-PCR kit. A multiplex PCR was then performed as the second round. TCRdb re-called the multiplex PCR reads with MiXCR, one entry per CDR3 protein. The sample contains over a million distinct CDR3 sequences, less than 45% of which appear only once. The sequencing sample was made of peripheral blood or thyroid tissue (not recorded which). These receptors came from an adult man with Graves' hyperthyroidism.

The chain recombines TRBV5-5 with TRBJ1-2; D unclear. This CDR3 contains 14 residues. Trimming took off 0 bases at V and 6 bases at J, with 12 bases between the two ends. Germline lookup yields CDR1 SGHKS and CDR2 YYEKEE (reference sequence). The CDR3 DNA is TGTGCCAGCAGCTTGGTTTTGGGATTGGATGGCTACACCTTC. Amino acids: CASSLVLGLDGYTF. The complete variable domain, with remaining parts taken from reference TRBV5-5 and TRBJ1-2, reads DAGVTQSPTHLIKTRGQQVTLRCSPISGHKSVSWYQQVLGQGPQFIFQYYEKEERGRGNFPDRFSARQFPNYSSELNVNALLLGDSALYLCASSLVLGLDGYTFGSGTRLTVV.

The chain employs TRBV29-1 and TRBJ1-4; no firm D call. Trimming left V 6 bases short and J 8 bases short, with 7 bases between. Germline V lookup: CDR1 SQVTM, CDR2 ANQGSEA. This CDR3 spans 10 amino acids. As DNA, the CDR3 is TGCAGCGTGATGGACGAAAAACTGTTTTTT. Translating gives CSVMDEKLFF.

This clonotype was seen only a few times. The chain combines TRBV12-3 or TRBV12-4 with TRBJ2-7; D is unclear. Between the trimmed V and J ends, which lost 1 base and 6 bases, there was a span of 13 bases. The CDR3 spans 14 residues. CDR3 protein: CASSLVTTRPEQYF. The CDR3 bases are TGTGCCAGCAGTTTAGTGACGACCCGTCCCGAGCAGTACTTC.

The chain has TRBV12-3 or TRBV12-4 and TRBJ2-5; 7 bases are shared with TRBD1. V shed 1 base and J 5 bases; nucleotides not matched to a gene: 7. This CDR3 is built from 15 residues. CDR3 DNA sequence: TGTGCCAGCAGTTTAGGCAAAGTCAGGGGGGAGACCCAGTACTTC. Protein sequence: CASSLGKVRGETQYF.

V and J are TRBV10-2 and TRBJ1-1, with 12 bases identical to TRBD1. V trimming: 5 bases; J trimming: 1 base; junction bases outside the gene matches: 2. The CDR3 runs to 15 residues. From germline, CDR1 is WSHSY and CDR2 SAAADI. The CDR3 nucleotides read TGCGCCAGCAGTCGGGACAGGGGGCCGAACACTGAAGCTTTCTTT. Protein product: CASSRDRGPNTEAFF.

The table lists this clonotype with many counts. The chain has TRBV4-3 and TRBJ1-2, with D hard to call. Trimming stripped 0 bases from V and 4 bases from J, with 12 bases between. Germline loops: CDR1 LGHNA, CDR2 YSLEER. The CDR3 extends over 15 amino acids. The CDR3 loop reads CASSQDRPRGYGYTF. CDR3 sequence (DNA): TGCGCCAGCAGCCAAGATAGGCCACGCGGCTATGGCTACACCTTC.

This clonotype was observed a handful of times. Just one base apart from a much larger clone, this may be a read error. The J gene is TRBJ1-1, the V gene TRBV5-1; D is unclear. V lost 0 bases and J 1 base, leaving 19 bases between the germline ends. This CDR3 comprises 18 residues. The V gene's germline CDR1 is SGHRS and CDR2 YFSETQ. The CDR3 here is CASSLDNARTVENTEAFF. CDR3 DNA: TGCGCCAGCAGCTTGGACAACGCCAGGACGGTAGAGAACACTGAAGCTTTCTTT.

J is TRBJ2-7 and V is TRBV12-3 or TRBV12-4, with unresolved D. This CDR3 spans 15 amino acids. V was cut by 4 bases and J by 0 bases, with 13 bases left in between. CDR3 DNA: TGTGCCAGCAGTTCAGTGACGGGTTCCTCCTACGAGCAGTACTTC. It yields the protein CASSSVTGSSYEQYF.

This clonotype was seen ten or more times. The rearrangement links TRBV19 to TRBJ1-2, with D possibly matching TRBD1 (5 bases). Trimming left V 9 bases short and J 5 bases short, with 19 bases between. From germline, CDR1 is LNHDA and CDR2 SQIVND (reference sequence). The CDR3 is 14 residues long. The CDR3 DNA sequence: TGTGCCAGCAGGAGGTTCGTACAGGAATATGGCTACACCTTC. It translates to CASRRFVQEYGYTF.

This clonotype came up many times. This chain uses TRBV14 with TRBJ1-1; 7 nucleotides line up with TRBD1. The CDR3 totals 13 residues. The germline CDR1 and CDR2 sequences are SGHDN and FVKESK. The V segment lost 5 bases and the J segment 3 bases; nucleotides outside the gene matches: 3. The CDR3 is CASSVQGDTEAFF. The CDR3 DNA is TGTGCCAGCAGCGTGCAGGGGGACACTGAAGCTTTCTTT.

As for this clonotype: This sequence may be a read error, since a much larger clone differs from it by one base. The chain links TRBV2 to TRBJ1-3; TRBD1 agrees at 9 bases. The CDR3 runs to 16 residues. Per the germline V gene, CDR1 is SNHLY and CDR2 is FYNNEI. The CDR3: CASSPPGQGLRNTMYF. In nucleotides, the CDR3 is TGTGCCAGCAGTCCCCCGGGACAGGGTTTGAGAAACACCATGTATTTT.

This clonotype has at least ten counts. The rearrangement joins TRBV10-3 to TRBJ1-1; possibly TRBD1 for D (6 bases). The V end was cut by 4 bases, the J end by 1 base, with 13 bases between. This CDR3 spans 15 amino acids. Germline V gene lookup returns CDR1 ENHRY and CDR2 SYGVKD. The CDR3 DNA reads as TGTGCCATCAGTGCCGACCTGACAGGGAACACTGAAGCTTTCTTT. Protein: CAISADLTGNTEAFF.

This sequence joins TRBV19 and TRBJ1-2; perhaps TRBD1 as D (6 bases). CDR1 LNHDA and CDR2 SQIVND come from the germline V gene (reference sequence). This CDR3 region has 14 residues. V dropped 7 bases and J dropped 4 bases, with 16 bases sitting between them. The CDR3 loop reads CASIRETGRYGYTF. CDR3 DNA sequence: TGTGCCAGTATCAGAGAGACAGGACGCTATGGCTACACCTTC.

This clonotype was picked up many times. CDR3 region: CSARGGNGNTIYF. The CDR3 DNA sequence: TGCAGTGCTAGAGGGGGTAACGGAAACACCATATATTTT. J is TRBJ1-3 and V is TRBV20-1; D unclear. Germline loops: CDR1 DFQATT, CDR2 SNEGSKA (reference sequence). This CDR3 contains 13 residues. V gave up 1 base and J gave up 4 bases, with 8 bases separating them.

V and J are TRBV30 and TRBJ1-2; no definite D call. The CDR3 has 13 amino acids. V lost 4 bases and J lost 7, with 16 bases in between. Germline CDR1 GTSNPN, CDR2 SVGIG (reference sequence). CDR3 sequence reads: CAWKWFEGVGYTF. The CDR3 DNA reads as TGTGCCTGGAAATGGTTTGAGGGTGTTGGCTACACCTTC.

Note on this clonotype: An end of the junction differs from the germline gene, which may be a read error. The chain uses TRBV9 and TRBJ2-5; tentatively, D is TRBD2 (5 bases). The CDR3 has 10 residues. Germline values: CDR1 SGDLS, CDR2 YYNGEE. The CDR3 sequence: CASSVGGRDF. DNA for the CDR3: TGTGCCAGCAGCGTAGGCGGGCGCGACTTC.

This clonotype appeared many times. The rearrangement joins TRBV2 to TRBJ2-2; possibly TRBD1 or TRBD2 for D (5 bases each). V was trimmed by 2 bases and J by 6 bases, leaving 10 bases between them. This CDR3 comprises 14 residues. The V gene's germline CDR1 is SNHLY and CDR2 FYNNEI. CDR3 sequence: CASSERVGAGELFF. In nucleotides, the CDR3 is TGTGCCAGCAGTGAACGGGTGGGGGCCGGGGAGCTGTTTTTT.

Worth noting for this clonotype: Here the CDR3 omits its conserved ending phenylalanine or tryptophan, so a read error is the likely source. This chain joins TRBV5-5 and TRBJ2-7; no definite D call. The ends were cut back, 4 bases at V and 1 base at J, with 9 bases in the middle. CDR1 and CDR2 (germline): SGHKS, YYEKEE (reference sequence). This CDR3 is 13 amino acids long. As DNA, the CDR3 is TGTGCCAGCAGCCATTTGGGGTCCTACGAGCAGTACCTC. Protein: CASSHLGSYEQYL.

This clonotype was picked up many times. The chain joins TRBV9 to TRBJ1-1; 8 nucleotides agree with TRBD1. Germline V gene sequence: CDR1 SGDLS, CDR2 YYNGEE. V shed 4 bases, J shed 0 bases, and the junction held 8 bases outside the gene matches. The CDR3 is 16 residues long. CDR3 sequence: CASSPRTGTMNTEAFF. In nucleotides, the CDR3 is TGTGCCAGCAGCCCTCGGACAGGGACGATGAACACTGAAGCTTTCTTT.

As to this clonotype: This may arise from a read error, as a much more abundant clone is one base away. This chain links TRBV2 with TRBJ2-7, with TRBD1 as a possible D gene (6 bases). The V gene lost 3 bases and the J gene lost 1 base, with 13 bases spanning the gap. Germline V gene lookup returns CDR1 SNHLY and CDR2 FYNNEI. The CDR3 sequence is 15 residues long. CDR3: CASSEPPTGSYEQYF. In DNA, the CDR3 is TGTGCCAGCAGTGAGCCCCCGACAGGTTCCTACGAGCAGTACTTC. The full variable domain, in which reference TRBV2 and TRBJ2-7 provide the parts outside the CDR3, is EPEVTQTPSHQVTQMGQEVILRCVPISNHLYFYWYRQILGQKVEFLVSFYNNEISEKSEIFDDQFSVERPDGSNFTLKIRSTKLEDSAMYFCASSEPPTGSYEQYFGPGTRLTVT.

This clonotype appeared many times. In nucleotides, the CDR3 is TGTGCCACCGGACAGGGGCCCTACGAGCAGTACTTC. Its protein is CATGQGPYEQYF. The chain joins TRBV10-3 to TRBJ2-7, with 9 positions matching TRBD1. The CDR3 consists of 12 residues. Trimming removed 10 bases from V and 2 bases from J; junction bases left unmatched: 3. CDR1 ENHRY and CDR2 SYGVKD come from the germline V gene.

The CDR3 loop reads CATSDTSDTQHF. The CDR3 region has the DNA TGTGCCACCAGTGATACCTCGGACACCCAGCATTTT. This chain links TRBV24-1 with TRBJ1-5; perhaps TRBD1 as D (5 bases). Trimming left V 3 bases short and J 11 bases short, with 10 bases between. Looked up from germline, CDR1 is KGHDR and CDR2 is SFDVKD. This CDR3 region has 12 residues.

The chain recombines TRBV2 with TRBJ2-2, with D possibly being TRBD1 or TRBD2 (5 bases each). This CDR3 is built from 15 residues. Trimming took 7 bases from V and 2 from J, leaving 14 bases between them. Germline V CDR1 and CDR2: SNHLY, FYNNEI. CDR3 DNA: TGTGCCAGCACCCGAGCCGGGGCCAACACCGGGGAGCTGTTTTTT. Residues: CASTRAGANTGELFF.